A selection of T cell receptor beta chains follows, all from one sample in a study of T cell changes during pregnancy in multiple sclerosis. The method was immunoSEQ multiplex PCR; TCRdb's version includes in-frame clones alone and lacks a portion of them. The sample contains under 95,000 clones, about 90% of which appear only once. The sequences come from CD4+ T cells from peripheral blood mononuclear cells, collected before pregnancy. These receptors originate from a female donor with multiple sclerosis, enrolled in a pregnancy study. Each CDR3 is given with its conserved first and last residue. Fields, in order: D gene, J gene, clone size, V gene, CDR3 DNA, CDR3 protein. The D gene is left open where the match is weak. Clone size, where shown, is once, few, many, or a class for clones that have expanded.

- TRBJ2-5 once TRBV15 TGTGCCACCAGCAGAGATTTGGCCGCAGGGGACCAAGAGACCCAGTACTTC CATSRDLAAGDQETQYF
TRBD1 TRBJ1-4 once TRBV6-1 TGTGCCAGCAGTGGGGACAGGGGGTTGGGTAATGAAAAACTGTTTTTT CASSGDRGLGNEKLFF
TRBD2 TRBJ2-1 - TRBV12-5 TGTGCTAGTGGTTTCTGGGTGGGAGGGCCTAGTGAGCAGTTCTTC CASGFWVGGPSEQFF
- TRBJ2-1 - TRBV29-1 TGCAGCGCCGCGGAACCTAGCGACAATGAGCAGTTCTTC CSAAEPSDNEQFF
- TRBJ1-6 - TRBV5-5 TGTGCCAGCAGCTTGAGGGCCCTTGAGGGTTCACCCCTCCACTTT CASSLRALEGSPLHF
TRBD1 TRBJ2-1 - TRBV5-1 TGCGCCAGCAGAACGGGACAGGGGGTCGGGTCCTACAATGAGCAGTTCTTC CASRTGQGVGSYNEQFF
TRBD1 TRBJ1-2 once TRBV7-2 TGTGCCAGCAGCTTAGTGGAGGGGGCCTATGGCTACACCTTC CASSLVEGAYGYTF
- TRBJ1-1 - TRBV6-1 TGTGCCAGCAGTGGATTAGGCAGGGGATCGGGTGGTTTCTTT CASSGLGRGSGGFF
- TRBJ2-1 - TRBV14 TGTGCCAGCAGCCCTTCTAGCTACAATGAGCAGTTCTTC CASSPSSYNEQFF
TRBD1 TRBJ2-2 - TRBV7-3 TGTGCCAGCAGCCCCGGGACAGCCGGGGAGCTGTTTTTT CASSPGTAGELFF
- TRBJ2-7 - TRBV11-3 TGTGCCAGCACCCTCCCCCCAGGCTACGAGCAGTACTTC CASTLPPGYEQYF
TRBD1 TRBJ2-5 - TRBV5-1 TGCGCCAGCAGCTCGACAGGGGGCGAGACCCAGTACTTC CASSSTGGETQYF
TRBD1 TRBJ1-4 - TRBV19 TGTGCCAGTAGTATCACAGGGGTTGGAAGGGAAAAACTGTTTTTT CASSITGVGREKLFF
TRBD2 TRBJ2-2 once TRBV9 TGTGCCAGCAGCCCAAGGACTAGCGGGGGGGGGCACACCGGGGAGCTGTTTTTT CASSPRTSGGGHTGELFF
- TRBJ2-1 - TRBV1 TGCACCAGTTATACGGGAGCGAACAATGAGCAGTTCTTC CTSYTGANNEQFF
TRBD1 TRBJ2-3 once TRBV6-1 TGTGCCAGCAGGACGAGCAGGGGGAGCACAGATACGCAGTATTTT CASRTSRGSTDTQYF
- TRBJ1-1 - TRBV18 TGTGCCAGCTCACCTATCTCAGGATACGGGATGAACACTGAAGCTTTCTTT CASSPISGYGMNTEAFF
- TRBJ1-5 - TRBV28 TGTGCCAGCAGTTTATTAACAGGAGTAAGATCGGCTAGGTCCCAGCATTTT CASSLLTGVRSARSQHF
TRBD1 TRBJ2-7 - TRBV30 TGTGCCTGGAGGGGGACAGGGACGTTAGAGCAGTACTTC CAWRGTGTLEQYF
TRBD1 TRBJ2-7 - TRBV6-1 TGTGCCAGCAGTGAAACGTTCTCGGACAGGGGGCACGAGCAGTACTTC CASSETFSDRGHEQYF
- TRBJ1-6 - TRBV5-1 TGCGCCAGCAGCGAGGGACTTCTCGGCACCTATAATTCACCCCTCCACTTT CASSEGLLGTYNSPLHF
TRBD2 TRBJ2-3 - TRBV9 TGTGCCAGCAGCGTGAGTACTAGCGGGGGTCAAAGAAAGAGCACAGATACGCAGTATTTT CASSVSTSGGQRKSTDTQYF
- TRBJ1-6 - TRBV7-9 TGTGCCAGCAGCTCTTTTGGGGTCGGCGGCAGGGTAAATTCACCCCTCCACTTT CASSSFGVGGRVNSPLHF
TRBD1 TRBJ2-7 - TRBV11-1 TGTGCCAGCAGCCCGACAGGGCACGTCCACGAGCAGTACTTC CASSPTGHVHEQYF
- TRBJ2-5 - TRBV5-5 TGTGCCAGCAGCTTCGGTCAGGGCGGAGAGACCCAGTACTTC CASSFGQGGETQYF
- TRBJ1-4 few TRBV2 TGTGCCAGCATGCAGGGGACAAATGAAAAACTGTTTTTT CASMQGTNEKLFF
- TRBJ1-5 - TRBV28 TGTGCCAGCACTCCGGGGGGGGCGGAACAGCCCCAGCATTTT CASTPGGAEQPQHF
- TRBJ1-4 - TRBV27 TGTGCCAGCAGTTTACGCGGCGCGACAGGAGAAAAACTGTTTTTT CASSLRGATGEKLFF
- TRBJ1-3 few TRBV2 TGTGCCAGCAGCCTCGGGACTAACTCTGGAAACACCATATATTTT CASSLGTNSGNTIYF
- TRBJ2-7 - TRBV5-5 TGTGCCAGCAGCTTGCAGGCTCCGGCGGGCGAGCAGTACTTC CASSLQAPAGEQYF
TRBD1 TRBJ1-5 once TRBV28 TGTGCCAGCAGTAGAGGACAGGCCCATGGCAATCAGCCCCAGCATTTT CASSRGQAHGNQPQHF
TRBD2 TRBJ2-7 - TRBV30 TGTGCCACCTCTAGCGGGGGTCGCGAGCAGTACTTC CATSSGGREQYF
TRBD1 TRBJ2-7 - TRBV5-5 TGTGCCAGCAGCTCCCGACAGGGCTACGCGCAGTACTTC CASSSRQGYAQYF
TRBD1 TRBJ2-7 - TRBV2 TGTGCCAGCAACCAGGGGGTGGTGGGGGCCCCCGAGCAGTACTTC CASNQGVVGAPEQYF
- TRBJ2-7 - TRBV19 TGTGCCAGTAGTCGCCAGGGAGGTTTCTACGAGCAGTACTTC CASSRQGGFYEQYF
TRBD2 TRBJ2-1 - TRBV5-4 TGTGCCAGCAGCAATAGCGGGAGAAAGAACAATGAGCAGTTCTTC CASSNSGRKNNEQFF
- TRBJ1-2 - TRBV9 TGTGCCAGCAGCCGGACAGCGATCTATGGCTACACCTTC CASSRTAIYGYTF
- TRBJ1-3 - TRBV7-9 TGTGCCAGCAGCTTAGGTACAACAGGTCCCCCTGGAAACACCATATATTTT CASSLGTTGPPGNTIYF
TRBD1 TRBJ1-2 - TRBV18 TGTGCCAGCTCACCGCTGGCCGCGGGACAGGACAACTATGGCTACACCTTC CASSPLAAGQDNYGYTF
TRBD1 TRBJ2-6 - TRBV7-6 TGTGCCAGCAGCACCGGACAGGGCTCTGGGGCCAACGTCCTGACTTTC CASSTGQGSGANVLTF